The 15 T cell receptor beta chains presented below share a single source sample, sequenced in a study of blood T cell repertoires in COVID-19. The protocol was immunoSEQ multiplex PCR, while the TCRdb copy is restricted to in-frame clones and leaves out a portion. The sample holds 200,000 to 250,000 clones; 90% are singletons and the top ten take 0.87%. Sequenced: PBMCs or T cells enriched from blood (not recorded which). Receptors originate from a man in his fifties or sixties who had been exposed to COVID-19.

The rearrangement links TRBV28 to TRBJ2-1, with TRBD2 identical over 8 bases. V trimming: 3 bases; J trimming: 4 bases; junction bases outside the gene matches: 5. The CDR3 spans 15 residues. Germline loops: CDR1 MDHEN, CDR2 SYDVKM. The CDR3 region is CASSLSGSGYNEQFF. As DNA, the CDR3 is TGTGCCAGCAGTTTGAGCGGGAGTGGGTACAATGAGCAGTTCTTC.

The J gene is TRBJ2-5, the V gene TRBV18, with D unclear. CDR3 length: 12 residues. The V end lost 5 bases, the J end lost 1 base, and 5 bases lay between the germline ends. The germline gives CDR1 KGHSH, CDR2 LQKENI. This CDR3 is CASSEIQETQYF. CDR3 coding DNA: TGTGCCAGCTCAGAGATCCAAGAGACCCAGTACTTC.

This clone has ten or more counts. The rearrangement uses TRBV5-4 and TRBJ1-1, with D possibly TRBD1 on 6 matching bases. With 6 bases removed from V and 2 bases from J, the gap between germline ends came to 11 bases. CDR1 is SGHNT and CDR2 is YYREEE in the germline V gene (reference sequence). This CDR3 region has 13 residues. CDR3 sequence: CASTWTVNTEAFF. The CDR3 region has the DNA TGTGCCAGCACCTGGACAGTCAACACTGAAGCTTTCTTT.

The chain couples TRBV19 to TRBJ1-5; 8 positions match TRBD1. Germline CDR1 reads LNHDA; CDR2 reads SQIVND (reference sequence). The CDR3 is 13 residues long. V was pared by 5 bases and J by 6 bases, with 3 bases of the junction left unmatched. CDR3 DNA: TGTGCCAGTAGTCCTCAGGGGGCTCAGCCCCAGCATTTT. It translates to CASSPQGAQPQHF.

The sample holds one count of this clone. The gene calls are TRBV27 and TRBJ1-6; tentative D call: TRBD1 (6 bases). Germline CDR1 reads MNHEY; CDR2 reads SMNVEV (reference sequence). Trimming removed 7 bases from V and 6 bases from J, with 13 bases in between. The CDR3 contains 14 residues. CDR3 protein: CASNPQGINSPLHF. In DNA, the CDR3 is TGTGCCAGCAATCCCCAGGGGATTAATTCACCCCTCCACTTT.

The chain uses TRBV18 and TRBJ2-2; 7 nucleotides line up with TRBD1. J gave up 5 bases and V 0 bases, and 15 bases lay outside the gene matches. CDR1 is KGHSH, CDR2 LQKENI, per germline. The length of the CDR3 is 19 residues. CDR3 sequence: CASSPPIKTGSFVTGELFF. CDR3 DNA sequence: TGTGCCAGCTCACCACCGATAAAGACAGGGAGTTTTGTGACCGGGGAGCTGTTTTTT.

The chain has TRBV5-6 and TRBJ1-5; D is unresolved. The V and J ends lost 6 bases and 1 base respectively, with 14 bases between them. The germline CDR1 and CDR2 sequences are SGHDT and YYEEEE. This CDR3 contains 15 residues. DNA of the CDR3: TGTGCCAGCACTACTCCGGGAAGGAGCAATCAGCCCCAGCATTTT. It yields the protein CASTTPGRSNQPQHF.

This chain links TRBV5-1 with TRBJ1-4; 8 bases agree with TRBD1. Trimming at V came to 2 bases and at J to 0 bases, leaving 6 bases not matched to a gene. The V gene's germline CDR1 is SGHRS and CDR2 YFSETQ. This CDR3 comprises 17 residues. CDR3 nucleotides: TGCGCCAGCAGCTTAGGGACAGGCCCTGCAACTAATGAAAAACTGTTTTTT. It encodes CASSLGTGPATNEKLFF. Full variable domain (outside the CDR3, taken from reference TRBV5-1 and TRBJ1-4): KAGVTQTPRYLIKTRGQQVTLSCSPISGHRSVSWYQQTPGQGLQFLFEYFSETQRNKGNFPGRFSGRQFSNSRSEMNVSTLELGDSALYLCASSLGTGPATNEKLFFGSGTQLSVL.

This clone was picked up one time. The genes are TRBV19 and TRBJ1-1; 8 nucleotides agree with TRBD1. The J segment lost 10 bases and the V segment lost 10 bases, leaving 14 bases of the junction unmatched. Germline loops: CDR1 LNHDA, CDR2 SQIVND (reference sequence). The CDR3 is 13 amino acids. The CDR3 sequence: CATLLSGGATAFF. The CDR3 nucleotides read TGTGCCACCTTACTATCAGGGGGCGCGACAGCTTTCTTT. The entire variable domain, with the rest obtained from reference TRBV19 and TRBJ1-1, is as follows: DGGITQSPKYLFRKEGQNVTLSCEQNLNHDAMYWYRQDPGQGLRLIYYSQIVNDFQKGDIAEGYSVSREKKESFPLTVTSAQKNPTAFYLCATLLSGGATAFFGQGTRLTVV.

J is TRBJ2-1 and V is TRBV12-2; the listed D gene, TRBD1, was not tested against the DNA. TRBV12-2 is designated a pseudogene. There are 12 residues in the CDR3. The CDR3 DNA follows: TGTGCAAGTCGCCCCCCCAGTTATGAGCAGTTCTTC. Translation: CASRPPSYEQFF.

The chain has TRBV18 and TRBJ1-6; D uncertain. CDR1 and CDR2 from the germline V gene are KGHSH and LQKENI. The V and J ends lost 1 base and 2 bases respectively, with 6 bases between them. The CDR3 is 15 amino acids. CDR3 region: CASSPRSPYNSPLHF. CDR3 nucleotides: TGTGCCAGCTCACCACGGAGTCCCTATAATTCACCCCTCCACTTT.

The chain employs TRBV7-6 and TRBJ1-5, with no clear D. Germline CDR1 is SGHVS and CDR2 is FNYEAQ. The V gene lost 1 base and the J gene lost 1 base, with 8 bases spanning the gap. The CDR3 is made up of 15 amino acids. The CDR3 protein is CASSLEPQSNQPQHF. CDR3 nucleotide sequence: TGTGCCAGCAGCTTAGAGCCCCAAAGCAATCAGCCCCAGCATTTT.

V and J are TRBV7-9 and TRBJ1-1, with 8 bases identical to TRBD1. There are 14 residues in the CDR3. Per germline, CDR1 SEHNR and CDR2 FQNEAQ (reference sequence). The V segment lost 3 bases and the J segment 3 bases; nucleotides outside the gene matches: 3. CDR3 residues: CASSFSDRDTEAFF. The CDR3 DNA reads TGTGCCAGCAGCTTTTCGGACAGGGACACTGAAGCTTTCTTT.

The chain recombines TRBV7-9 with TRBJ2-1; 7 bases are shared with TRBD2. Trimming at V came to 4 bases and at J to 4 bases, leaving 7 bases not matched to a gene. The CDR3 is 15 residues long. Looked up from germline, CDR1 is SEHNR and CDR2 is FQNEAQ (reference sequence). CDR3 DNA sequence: TGTGCCAGCAGCTCAGGGCGGGAGAGTTACAATGAGCAGTTCTTC. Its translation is CASSSGRESYNEQFF.

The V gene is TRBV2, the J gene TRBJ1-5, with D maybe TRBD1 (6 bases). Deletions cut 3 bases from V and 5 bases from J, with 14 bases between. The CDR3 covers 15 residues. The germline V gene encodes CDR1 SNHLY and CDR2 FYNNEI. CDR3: CASSETTGFDQPQHF. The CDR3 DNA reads TGTGCCAGCAGTGAGACGACAGGTTTCGATCAGCCCCAGCATTTT.